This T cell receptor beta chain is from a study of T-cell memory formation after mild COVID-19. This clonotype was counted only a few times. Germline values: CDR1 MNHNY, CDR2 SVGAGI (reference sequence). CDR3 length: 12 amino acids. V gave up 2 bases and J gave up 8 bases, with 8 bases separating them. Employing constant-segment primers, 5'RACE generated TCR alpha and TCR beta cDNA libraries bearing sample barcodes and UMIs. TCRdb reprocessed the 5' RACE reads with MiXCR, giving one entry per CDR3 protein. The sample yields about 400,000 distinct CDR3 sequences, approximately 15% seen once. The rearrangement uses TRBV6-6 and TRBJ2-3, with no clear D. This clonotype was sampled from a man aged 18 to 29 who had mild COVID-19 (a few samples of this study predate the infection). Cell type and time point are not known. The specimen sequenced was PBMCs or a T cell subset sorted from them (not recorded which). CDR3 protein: CASSYAPRTQYF. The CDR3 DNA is TGTGCCAGCAGTTACGCCCCCCGTACGCAGTATTTT.